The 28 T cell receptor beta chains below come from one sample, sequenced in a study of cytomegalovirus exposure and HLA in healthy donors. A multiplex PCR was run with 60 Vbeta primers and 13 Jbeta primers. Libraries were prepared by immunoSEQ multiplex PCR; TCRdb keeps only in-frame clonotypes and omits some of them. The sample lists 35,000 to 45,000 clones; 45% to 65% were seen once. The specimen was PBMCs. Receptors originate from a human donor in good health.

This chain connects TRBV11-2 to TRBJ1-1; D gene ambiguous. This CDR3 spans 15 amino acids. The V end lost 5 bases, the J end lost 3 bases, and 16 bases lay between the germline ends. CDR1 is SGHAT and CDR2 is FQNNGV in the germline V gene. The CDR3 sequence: CASSRLTGRHTEAFF. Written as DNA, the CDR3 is TGTGCCAGCAGCCGCTTAACCGGCAGGCACACTGAAGCTTTCTTT.

CDR3 sequence (DNA): TGTGCCAGCAGCGTAGATGGGGGGGTGACCTACGAGCAGTACTTC. This gives the protein CASSVDGGVTYEQYF. The genes are TRBV9 and TRBJ2-7; TRBD2 matches 7 bases. Trimming cost V 0 bases and J 2 bases; bases outside gene matches: 5. Germline V CDR1 and CDR2: SGDLS, YYNGEE. The CDR3 has 15 residues.

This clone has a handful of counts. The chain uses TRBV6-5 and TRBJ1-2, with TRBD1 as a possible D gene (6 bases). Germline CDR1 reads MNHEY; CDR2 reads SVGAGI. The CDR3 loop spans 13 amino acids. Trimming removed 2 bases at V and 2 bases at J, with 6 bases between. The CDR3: CASSYTGNYGYTF. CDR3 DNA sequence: TGTGCCAGCAGTTACACAGGGAACTATGGCTACACCTTC.

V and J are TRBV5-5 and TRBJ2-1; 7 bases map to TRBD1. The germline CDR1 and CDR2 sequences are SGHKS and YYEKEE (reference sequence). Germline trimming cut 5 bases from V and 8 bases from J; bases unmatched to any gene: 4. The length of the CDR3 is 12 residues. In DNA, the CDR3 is TGTGCCAGCAGTGGTACAGGGGATGAGCAGTTCTTC. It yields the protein CASSGTGDEQFF.

In DNA, the CDR3 is TGTGCCAGCAGCCCTTCCTGGACAGGGCCCCATAACTATGGCTACACCTTC. It specifies CASSPSWTGPHNYGYTF. This chain connects TRBV27 to TRBJ1-2; 8 bases align to TRBD1. The CDR3 runs 17 residues. V was pared by 6 bases and J by 1 base, with 13 bases of the junction left unmatched. Looked up from germline, CDR1 is MNHEY and CDR2 is SMNVEV (reference sequence).

The CDR3 coding sequence is TGTGCCTGGAGTACGGGGCGGACAGGCGTCTACGAGCAGTACTTC. The encoded protein is CAWSTGRTGVYEQYF. The chain links TRBV30 to TRBJ2-7; TRBD1 aligns across 7 bases. CDR1 GTSNPN and CDR2 SVGIG come from the germline V gene (reference sequence). The length of the CDR3 is 15 residues. J lost 3 bases, V lost 2 bases, and 10 bases had no gene match. The whole variable domain, filled in from reference TRBV30 and TRBJ2-7, reads SQTIHQWPATLVQPVGSPLSLECTVEGTSNPNLYWYRQAAGRGLQLLFYSVGIGQISSEVPQNLSASRPQDRQFILSSKKLLLSDSGFYLCAWSTGRTGVYEQYFGPGTRLTVT.

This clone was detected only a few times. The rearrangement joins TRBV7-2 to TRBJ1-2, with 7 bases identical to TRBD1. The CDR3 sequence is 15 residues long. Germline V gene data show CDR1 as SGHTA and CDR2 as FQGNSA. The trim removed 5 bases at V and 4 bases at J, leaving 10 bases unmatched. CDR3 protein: CASSVQGRSSYGYTF. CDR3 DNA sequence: TGTGCCAGCAGCGTACAGGGGAGGAGCAGCTATGGCTACACCTTC.

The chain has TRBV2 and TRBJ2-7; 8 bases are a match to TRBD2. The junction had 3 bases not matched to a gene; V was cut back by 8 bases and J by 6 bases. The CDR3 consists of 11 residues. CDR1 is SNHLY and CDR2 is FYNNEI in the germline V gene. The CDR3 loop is CASGTRSEQYF. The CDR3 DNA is TGTGCCAGCGGGACTAGATCCGAGCAGTACTTC.

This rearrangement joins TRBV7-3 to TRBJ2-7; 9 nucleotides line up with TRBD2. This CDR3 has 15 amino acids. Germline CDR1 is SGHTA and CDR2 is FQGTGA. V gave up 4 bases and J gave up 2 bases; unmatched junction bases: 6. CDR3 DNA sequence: TGTGCCAGCAGCTCCTCAGCGGGGGGAACCTACGAGCAGTACTTC. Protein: CASSSSAGGTYEQYF.

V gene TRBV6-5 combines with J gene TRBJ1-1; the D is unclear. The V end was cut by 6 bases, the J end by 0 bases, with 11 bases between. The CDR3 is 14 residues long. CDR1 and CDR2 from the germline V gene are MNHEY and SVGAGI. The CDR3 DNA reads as TGTGCCAGCAGGGTGCCCGGAGTGAACACTGAAGCTTTCTTT. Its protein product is CASRVPGVNTEAFF.

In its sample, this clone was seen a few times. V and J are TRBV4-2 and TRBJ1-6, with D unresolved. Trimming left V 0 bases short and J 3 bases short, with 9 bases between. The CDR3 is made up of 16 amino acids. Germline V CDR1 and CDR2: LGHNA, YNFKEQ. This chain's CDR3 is CASSQESQRYNSPLHF. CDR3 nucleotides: TGTGCCAGCAGCCAAGAATCCCAGCGCTATAATTCACCCCTCCACTTT.

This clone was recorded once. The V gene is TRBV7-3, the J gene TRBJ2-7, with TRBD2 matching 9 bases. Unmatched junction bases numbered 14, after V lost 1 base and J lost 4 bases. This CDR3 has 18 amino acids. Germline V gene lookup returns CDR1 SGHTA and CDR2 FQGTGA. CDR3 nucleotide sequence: TGTGCCAGCAGCTTAAGAGGCGGGAGGCTAGCGGGATCTTACGAGCAGTACTTC. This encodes CASSLRGGRLAGSYEQYF.

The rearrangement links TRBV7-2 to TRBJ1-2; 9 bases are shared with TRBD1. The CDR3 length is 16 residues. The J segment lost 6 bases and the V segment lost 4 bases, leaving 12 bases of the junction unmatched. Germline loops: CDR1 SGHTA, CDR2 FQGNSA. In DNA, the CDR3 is TGTGCCAGCAGCTCCGGTTGGGGGACAGGGCGGGATGGCTACACCTTC. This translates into CASSSGWGTGRDGYTF.

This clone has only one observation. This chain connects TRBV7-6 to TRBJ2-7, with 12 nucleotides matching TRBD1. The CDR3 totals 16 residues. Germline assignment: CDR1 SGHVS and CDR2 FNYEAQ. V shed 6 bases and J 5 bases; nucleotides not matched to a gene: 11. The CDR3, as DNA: TGTGCCAGCAGACGGGACAGGGGGCAAGCTACCCACGAGCAGTACTTC. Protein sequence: CASRRDRGQATHEQYF.

CDR3 bases: TGTGCCAGCAGTTCCTCTGGGACAGGCACTCGCTACTATGGCTACACCTTC. This codes for CASSSSGTGTRYYGYTF. The rearrangement uses TRBV28 and TRBJ1-2; 8 nucleotides match TRBD1. Looked up from germline, CDR1 is MDHEN and CDR2 is SYDVKM. This CDR3 has 17 amino acids. Germline trimming cut 4 bases from V and 3 bases from J; bases unmatched to any gene: 13.

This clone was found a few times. The CDR3 protein is CASSPGTGTGGYTF. In DNA, the CDR3 is TGTGCCAGCTCACCGGGGACAGGCACCGGGGGCTACACCTTC. This chain connects TRBV18 to TRBJ1-2; 8 positions agree with TRBD1. The CDR3 has 14 residues. With 3 bases clipped from V and 8 bases from J, the junction kept 8 bases outside the gene matches. Germline V gene data show CDR1 as KGHSH and CDR2 as LQKENI.

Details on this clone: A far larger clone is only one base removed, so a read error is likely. CDR3 sequence: CASSQGGLGGHTEAFF. DNA of the CDR3: TGCGCCAGCAGCCAAGGAGGGTTGGGAGGTCACACTGAAGCTTTCTTT. The gene calls are TRBV5-1 and TRBJ1-1; no clear D gene. V shed 4 bases and J shed 3 bases, with 19 bases lying between them. Per the germline V gene, CDR1 is SGHRS and CDR2 is YFSETQ. The CDR3 totals 16 residues.

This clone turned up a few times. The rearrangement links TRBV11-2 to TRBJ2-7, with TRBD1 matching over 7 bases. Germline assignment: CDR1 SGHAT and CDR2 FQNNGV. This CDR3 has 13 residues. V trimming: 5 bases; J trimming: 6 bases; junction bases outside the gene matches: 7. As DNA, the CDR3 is TGTGCCAGCAGCGCGTTACAGGGGTTCGAGCAGTACTTC. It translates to CASSALQGFEQYF.

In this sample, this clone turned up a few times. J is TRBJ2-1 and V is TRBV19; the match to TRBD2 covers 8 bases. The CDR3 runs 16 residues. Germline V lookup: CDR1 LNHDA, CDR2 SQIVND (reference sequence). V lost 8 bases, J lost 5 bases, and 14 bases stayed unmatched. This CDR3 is CASGAYTSGGHNEQFF. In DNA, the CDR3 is TGTGCCAGTGGAGCGTACACTAGCGGAGGCCACAATGAGCAGTTCTTC.

CDR3 amino acids: CASSVDSADTQYF. DNA for the CDR3: TGTGCCAGCAGCGTAGACTCCGCAGATACGCAGTATTTT. The chain joins TRBV9 to TRBJ2-3; D is unresolved. CDR1 is SGDLS, CDR2 YYNGEE, per germline. V lost 0 bases, J lost 4 bases, and 6 bases lay in between. The CDR3 has 13 amino acids.

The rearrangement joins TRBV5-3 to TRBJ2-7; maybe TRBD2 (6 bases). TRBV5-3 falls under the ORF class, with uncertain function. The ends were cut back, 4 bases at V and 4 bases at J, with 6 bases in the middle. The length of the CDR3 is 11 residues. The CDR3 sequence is CARSRGYEQYF. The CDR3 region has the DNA TGTGCCAGAAGCCGGGGGTACGAGCAGTACTTC.

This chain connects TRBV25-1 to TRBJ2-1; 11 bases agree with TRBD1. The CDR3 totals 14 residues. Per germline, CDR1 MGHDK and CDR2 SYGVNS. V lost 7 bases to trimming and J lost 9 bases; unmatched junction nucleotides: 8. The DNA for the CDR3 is TGTGCCAGCACCCCGGACAGGGGGCCGGGTGAGCAGTTCTTC. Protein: CASTPDRGPGEQFF.

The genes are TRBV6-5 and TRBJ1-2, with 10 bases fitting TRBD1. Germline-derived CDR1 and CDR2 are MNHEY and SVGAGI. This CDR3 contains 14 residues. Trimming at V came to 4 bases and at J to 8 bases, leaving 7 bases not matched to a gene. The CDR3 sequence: CASSFSDRGGGYTF. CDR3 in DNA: TGTGCCAGCAGTTTCTCGGACAGGGGGGGCGGCTACACCTTC.

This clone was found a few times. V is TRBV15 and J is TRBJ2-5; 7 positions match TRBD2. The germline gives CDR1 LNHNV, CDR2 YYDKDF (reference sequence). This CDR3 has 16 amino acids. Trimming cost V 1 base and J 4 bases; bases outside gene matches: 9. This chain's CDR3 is CATSRGPAGKGETQYF. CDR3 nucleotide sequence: TGTGCCACCAGCAGAGGGCCAGCGGGAAAGGGAGAGACCCAGTACTTC.

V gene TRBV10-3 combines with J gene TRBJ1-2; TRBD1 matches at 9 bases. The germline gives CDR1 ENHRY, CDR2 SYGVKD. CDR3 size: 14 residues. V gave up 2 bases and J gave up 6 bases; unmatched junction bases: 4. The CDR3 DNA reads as TGTGCCATCAGTGAGCCTAACAGGGGGCATGGCTACACCTTC. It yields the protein CAISEPNRGHGYTF.

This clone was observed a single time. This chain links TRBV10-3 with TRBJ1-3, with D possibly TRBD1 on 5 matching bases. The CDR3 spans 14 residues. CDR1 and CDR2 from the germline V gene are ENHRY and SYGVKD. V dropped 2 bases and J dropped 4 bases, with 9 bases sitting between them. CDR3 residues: CAISERAGGNTIYF. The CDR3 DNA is TGTGCCATCAGTGAGAGGGCAGGGGGAAACACCATATATTTT.

CDR3 coding DNA: TGTGCCAGCAGCGTAGCAGTGGGCAGCCAAGAGACCCAGTACTTC. The encoded protein is CASSVAVGSQETQYF. The genes are TRBV9 and TRBJ2-5, with unresolved D. Per the germline V gene, CDR1 is SGDLS and CDR2 is YYNGEE. Trimming cost V 0 bases and J 1 base, with 10 bases left between them. This CDR3 has 15 residues.

CDR3 sequence reads: CASSLLGTVLRGYTF. In DNA, the CDR3 is TGTGCCAGCAGTTTACTCGGGACAGTTCTGCGGGGCTACACCTTC. The chain couples TRBV28 to TRBJ1-2, with 7 bases identical to TRBD1. This CDR3 is built from 15 residues. With V trimmed by 2 bases and J by 8 bases, 11 bases remained unmatched. CDR1 MDHEN and CDR2 SYDVKM come from the germline V gene.